This T cell receptor (beta chain) was observed in a study of cytomegalovirus exposure and HLA in healthy donors. Measured with immunoSEQ multiplex PCR; TCRdb has only the in-frame clones, and not every one. This table holds fewer than 250,000 clones, 83% found once. This CDR3 region has 13 residues. Germline V gives CDR1 KGHSH, CDR2 LQKENI. The ends lost 6 bases at V and 7 bases at J; junction bases unmatched: 8. Sample: PBMCs. The TCR was taken from a woman in her late teens or twenties in good health and CMV-seronegative. The rearrangement uses TRBV18 and TRBJ1-2, with 7 bases aligning to TRBD1. This chain's CDR3 is CASSPTGAGGYTF. The CDR3 coding sequence is TGTGCCAGCTCGCCCACAGGGGCGGGTGGCTACACCTTC. The whole variable domain, remainder taken from reference TRBV18 and TRBJ1-2, is NAGVMQNPRHLVRRRGQEARLRCSPMKGHSHVYWYRQLPEEGLKFMVYLQKENIIDESGMPKERFSAEFPKEGPSILRIQQVVRGDSAAYFCASSPTGAGGYTFGSGTRLTVV.